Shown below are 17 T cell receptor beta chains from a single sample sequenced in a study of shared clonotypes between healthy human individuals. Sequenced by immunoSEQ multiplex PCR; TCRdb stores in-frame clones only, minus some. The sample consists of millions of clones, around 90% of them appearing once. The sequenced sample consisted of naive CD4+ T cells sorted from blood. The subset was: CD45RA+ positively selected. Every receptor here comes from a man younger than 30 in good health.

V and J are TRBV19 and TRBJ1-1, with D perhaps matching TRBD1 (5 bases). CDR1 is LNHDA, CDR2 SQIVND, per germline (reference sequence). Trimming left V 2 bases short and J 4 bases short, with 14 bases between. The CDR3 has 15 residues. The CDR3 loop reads CASSIRLTGGTEAFF. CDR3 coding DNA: TGTGCCAGTAGTATACGCCTCACCGGGGGCACTGAAGCTTTCTTT.

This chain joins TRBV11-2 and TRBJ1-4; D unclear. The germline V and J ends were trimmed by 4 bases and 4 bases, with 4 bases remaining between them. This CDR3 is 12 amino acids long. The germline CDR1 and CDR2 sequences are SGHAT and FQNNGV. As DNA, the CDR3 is TGTGCCAGCAGCTCCCTTAATGAAAAACTGTTTTTT. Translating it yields CASSSLNEKLFF.

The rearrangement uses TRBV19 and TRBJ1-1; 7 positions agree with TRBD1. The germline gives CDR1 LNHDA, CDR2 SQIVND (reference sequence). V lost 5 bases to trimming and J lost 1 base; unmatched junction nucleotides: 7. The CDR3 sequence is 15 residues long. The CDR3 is CASSSRGDRNTEAFF. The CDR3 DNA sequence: TGTGCCAGTAGTTCCCGGGGGGACAGGAACACTGAAGCTTTCTTT.

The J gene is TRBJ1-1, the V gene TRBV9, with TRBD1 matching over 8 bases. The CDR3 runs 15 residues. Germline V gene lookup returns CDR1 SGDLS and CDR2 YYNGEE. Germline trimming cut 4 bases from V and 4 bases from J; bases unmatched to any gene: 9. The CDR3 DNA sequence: TGTGCCAGCAGCCTCCGGACAGGGCCGAGCACTGAAGCTTTCTTT. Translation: CASSLRTGPSTEAFF.

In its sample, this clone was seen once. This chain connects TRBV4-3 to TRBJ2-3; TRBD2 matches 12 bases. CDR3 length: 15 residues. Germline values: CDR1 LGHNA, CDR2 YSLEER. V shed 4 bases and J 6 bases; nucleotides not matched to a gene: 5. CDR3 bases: TGCGCCAGCAGCCGGTGGACTAGCGGGATGGATACGCAGTATTTT. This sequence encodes CASSRWTSGMDTQYF.

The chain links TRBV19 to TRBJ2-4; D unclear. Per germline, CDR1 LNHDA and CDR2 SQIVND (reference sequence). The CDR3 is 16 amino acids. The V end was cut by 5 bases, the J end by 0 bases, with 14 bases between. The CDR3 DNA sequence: TGTGCCAGTAGTCATCGTTTACAGAAAGCCAAAAACATTCAGTACTTC. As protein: CASSHRLQKAKNIQYF. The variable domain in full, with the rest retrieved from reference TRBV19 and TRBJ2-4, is DGGITQSPKYLFRKEGQNVTLSCEQNLNHDAMYWYRQDPGQGLRLIYYSQIVNDFQKGDIAEGYSVSREKKESFPLTVTSAQKNPTAFYLCASSHRLQKAKNIQYFGAGTRLSVL.

The CDR3 reads CASNSGTLTYEQYF. DNA for the CDR3: TGTGCCAGCAACAGCGGGACACTCACCTACGAGCAGTACTTC. The chain recombines TRBV2 with TRBJ2-7; D might be TRBD2 (7 bases). Per the germline V gene, CDR1 is SNHLY and CDR2 is FYNNEI. The CDR3 has 14 residues. V was trimmed by 7 bases and J by 2 bases, leaving 15 bases between them.

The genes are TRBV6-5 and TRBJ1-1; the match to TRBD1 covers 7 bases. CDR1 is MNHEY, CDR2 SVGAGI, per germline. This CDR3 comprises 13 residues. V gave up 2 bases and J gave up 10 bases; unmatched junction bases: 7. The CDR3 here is CASSYPGGRVAFF. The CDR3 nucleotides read TGTGCCAGCAGTTACCCAGGGGGACGGGTAGCTTTCTTT.

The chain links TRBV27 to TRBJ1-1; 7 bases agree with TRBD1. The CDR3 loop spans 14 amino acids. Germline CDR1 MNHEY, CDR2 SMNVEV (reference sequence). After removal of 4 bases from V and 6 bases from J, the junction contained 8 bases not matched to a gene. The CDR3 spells CASSSRQGRAEAFF. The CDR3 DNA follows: TGTGCCAGCAGTTCGCGACAGGGAAGGGCTGAAGCTTTCTTT.

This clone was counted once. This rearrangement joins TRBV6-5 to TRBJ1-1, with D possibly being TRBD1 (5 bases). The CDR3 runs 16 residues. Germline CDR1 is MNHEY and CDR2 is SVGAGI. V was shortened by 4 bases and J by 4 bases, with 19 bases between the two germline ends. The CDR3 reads CASSFGAQPIFTEAFF. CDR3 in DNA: TGTGCCAGCAGTTTTGGGGCGCAGCCCATCTTCACTGAAGCTTTCTTT.

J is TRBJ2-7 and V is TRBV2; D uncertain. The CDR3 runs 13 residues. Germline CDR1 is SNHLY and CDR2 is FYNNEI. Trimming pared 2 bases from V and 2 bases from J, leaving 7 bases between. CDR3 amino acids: CASSELGAYEQYF. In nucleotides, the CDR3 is TGTGCCAGCAGTGAATTGGGCGCCTACGAGCAGTACTTC. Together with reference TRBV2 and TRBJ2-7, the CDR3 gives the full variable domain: EPEVTQTPSHQVTQMGQEVILRCVPISNHLYFYWYRQILGQKVEFLVSFYNNEISEKSEIFDDQFSVERPDGSNFTLKIRSTKLEDSAMYFCASSELGAYEQYFGPGTRLTVT.

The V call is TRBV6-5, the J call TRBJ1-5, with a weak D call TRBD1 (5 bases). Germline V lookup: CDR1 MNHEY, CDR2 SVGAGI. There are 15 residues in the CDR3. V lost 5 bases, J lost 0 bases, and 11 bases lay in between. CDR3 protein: CASSRGPHSNQPQHF. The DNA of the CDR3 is TGTGCCAGCAGTCGGGGCCCACATAGCAATCAGCCCCAGCATTTT.

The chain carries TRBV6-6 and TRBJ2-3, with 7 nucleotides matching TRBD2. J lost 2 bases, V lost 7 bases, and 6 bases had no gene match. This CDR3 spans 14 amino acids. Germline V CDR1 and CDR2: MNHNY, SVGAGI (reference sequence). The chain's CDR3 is CASISGRDTDTQYF. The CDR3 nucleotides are TGTGCCAGCATTAGTGGGAGGGACACAGATACGCAGTATTTT.

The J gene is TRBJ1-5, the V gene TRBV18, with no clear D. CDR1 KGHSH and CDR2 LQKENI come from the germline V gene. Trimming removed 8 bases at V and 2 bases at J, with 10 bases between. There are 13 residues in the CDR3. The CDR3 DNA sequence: TGTGCCAGCCGTGGCGATGGCAATCAGCCCCAGCATTTT. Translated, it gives CASRGDGNQPQHF.

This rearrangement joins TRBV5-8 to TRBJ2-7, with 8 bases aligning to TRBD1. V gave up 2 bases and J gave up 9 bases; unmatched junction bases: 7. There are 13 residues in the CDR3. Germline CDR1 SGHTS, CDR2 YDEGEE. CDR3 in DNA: TGTGCCAGCAGCTTAACAGGGGGTACGGGGCAGTACTTC. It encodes CASSLTGGTGQYF.

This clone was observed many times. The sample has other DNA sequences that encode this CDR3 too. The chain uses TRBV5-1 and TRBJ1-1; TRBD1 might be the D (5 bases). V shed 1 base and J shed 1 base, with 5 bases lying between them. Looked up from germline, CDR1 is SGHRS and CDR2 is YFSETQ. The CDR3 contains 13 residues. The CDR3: CASSLTGNTEAFF. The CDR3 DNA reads TGCGCCAGCAGCTTGACAGGGAACACTGAAGCTTTCTTT.

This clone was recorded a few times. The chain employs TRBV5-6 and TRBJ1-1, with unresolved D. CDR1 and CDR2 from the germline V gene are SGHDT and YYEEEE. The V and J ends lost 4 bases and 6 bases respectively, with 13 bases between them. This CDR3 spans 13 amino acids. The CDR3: CASSGRVSAEAFF. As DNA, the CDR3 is TGTGCCAGCAGCGGTAGGGTTAGTGCTGAAGCTTTCTTT.